These 17 T cell receptor beta chains came from one sample sequenced in a study of T-cell memory formation after mild COVID-19. A single record per CDR3 protein comes from TCRdb applying MiXCR to the 5' RACE reads. The data show 240,000 or so distinct CDR3 sequences, over 8.5% seen once. Sample: PBMCs or a T cell subset sorted from them (not recorded which). The receptors were sampled from a young man who had mild COVID-19 (a few samples of this study predate the infection). Cell type and time point are not known.

A word on this clonotype: One end of the junction does not line up with germline, which may come from a read error. The rearrangement joins TRBV12-3 or TRBV12-4 to TRBJ2-1; 9 bases line up with TRBD2. This CDR3 region has 11 residues. CDR3 DNA sequence: TGTGCCAGCAGTGTTTGGACTAGCGTAGACTTC. It specifies CASSVWTSVDF.

There are a few counts of this clonotype. The genes are TRBV4-1 and TRBJ2-1; TRBD2 matches at 8 bases. The V and J ends lost 6 bases and 4 bases, in that order; junction bases with no gene match: 5. This CDR3 has 14 residues. Germline V gene data show CDR1 as MGHRA and CDR2 as YSYEKL. DNA for the CDR3: TGCGCCAGCAGACCCGGGGGGGAATACAATGAGCAGTTCTTC. It encodes CASRPGGEYNEQFF.

This chain links TRBV7-6 with TRBJ2-5; 9 bases fit TRBD2. CDR3 length: 15 amino acids. Germline-derived CDR1 and CDR2 are SGHVS and FNYEAQ. Unmatched junction bases numbered 4, after V lost 1 base and J lost 4 bases. For the CDR3, the DNA is TGTGCCAGCAGCTTAGGCCTAGCGGGGCGAGAGACCCAGTACTTC. Translating gives CASSLGLAGRETQYF.

The chain has TRBV7-2 and TRBJ2-1; D not certain. V shed 5 bases and J shed 8 bases, with 10 bases lying between them. CDR1 is SGHTA, CDR2 FQGNSA, per germline. CDR3 size: 12 residues. The chain's CDR3 is CASSMTSYEQFF. CDR3 DNA: TGTGCCAGCAGCATGACCTCCTATGAGCAGTTCTTC.

This clonotype has just a few counts. This chain connects TRBV4-1 to TRBJ1-6; D is possibly TRBD1 (6 bases). Between the trimmed V and J ends, which lost 0 bases and 6 bases, there was a span of 9 bases. The germline gives CDR1 MGHRA, CDR2 YSYEKL. This CDR3 spans 15 amino acids. The CDR3 sequence: CASSQEGGGNSPLHF. CDR3 in DNA: TGCGCCAGCAGCCAAGAGGGGGGCGGTAATTCACCCCTCCACTTT.

This clonotype was counted at least ten times. The gene calls are TRBV7-2 and TRBJ2-3, with D perhaps matching TRBD2 (7 bases). Trimming removed 5 bases at V and 1 base at J, with 13 bases between. This CDR3 contains 15 residues. Per germline, CDR1 SGHTA and CDR2 FQGNSA. CDR3 sequence reads: CASSGGASRTDTQYF. The CDR3, as DNA: TGTGCCAGCAGCGGGGGGGCCAGTCGCACAGATACGCAGTATTTT.

This clonotype was detected only a few times. This chain connects TRBV20-1 to TRBJ1-2; D possibly corresponds to TRBD1 (5 bases). The V end was cut by 0 bases, the J end by 6 bases, with 11 bases between. The CDR3 sequence is 13 residues long. Germline V gives CDR1 DFQATT, CDR2 SNEGSKA (reference sequence). The DNA for the CDR3 is TGCAGTGCTAGAGAGGGACGGATCGATGGCTACACCTTC. This codes for CSAREGRIDGYTF.

This clonotype was detected only a few times. The V call is TRBV3-1, the J call TRBJ1-1, with a possible D match to TRBD1 (5 bases). The germline V and J ends were trimmed by 0 bases and 5 bases, with 10 bases remaining between them. The CDR3 spans 14 residues. CDR1 and CDR2 from the germline V gene are LGHDT and YNNKEL (reference sequence). Here the CDR3 reads CASSQESRVTEAFF. As DNA, the CDR3 is TGTGCCAGCAGCCAAGAGTCCAGGGTAACTGAAGCTTTCTTT.

This clonotype was seen a few times. The chain links TRBV4-2 to TRBJ1-2, with 7 bases matching TRBD1. The CDR3 loop spans 15 amino acids. The germline V gene has CDR1 LGHNA and CDR2 YNFKEQ. The J segment lost 4 bases and the V segment lost 0 bases, leaving 5 bases of the junction unmatched. DNA of the CDR3: TGTGCCAGCAGCCAAGATCCGACAGGGATCTATGGCTACACCTTC. Translated, it gives CASSQDPTGIYGYTF.

This clonotype was detected a few times. This chain joins TRBV18 and TRBJ1-4, with 10 nucleotides matching TRBD1. Looked up from germline, CDR1 is KGHSH and CDR2 is LQKENI. Losses at the gene ends were 6 bases for V and 7 bases for J; bases not matched to a gene: 8. The CDR3 runs to 15 residues. The CDR3 region is CASSSGTGDREKLFF. The CDR3, as DNA: TGTGCCAGCTCGTCCGGGACAGGGGATCGTGAAAAACTGTTTTTT. Full variable domain (remainder filled in from reference TRBV18 and TRBJ1-4): NAGVMQNPRHLVRRRGQEARLRCSPMKGHSHVYWYRQLPEEGLKFMVYLQKENIIDESGMPKERFSAEFPKEGPSILRIQQVVRGDSAAYFCASSSGTGDREKLFFGSGTQLSVL.

This sequence joins TRBV6-5 and TRBJ2-3, with D unclear. With 5 bases removed from V and 3 bases from J, the gap between germline ends came to 6 bases. Germline CDR1 and CDR2: MNHEY and SVGAGI. The CDR3 sequence is 12 residues long. CDR3 in amino acids: CASSKETDTQYF. The CDR3 DNA reads TGTGCCAGCAGTAAGGAGACAGATACGCAGTATTTT.

This clonotype has ten or more counts. The V call is TRBV11-3, the J call TRBJ2-1; 9 bases are shared with TRBD2. Germline V gene sequence: CDR1 SGHNT, CDR2 YENEEA. V lost 1 base and J lost 6; bases outside the gene matches: 7. This CDR3 spans 16 amino acids. The CDR3 is CASSLVGGGAGNEQFF. The CDR3 coding sequence is TGTGCCAGCAGCTTAGTCGGCGGGGGGGCCGGCAATGAGCAGTTCTTC.

There are a few counts of this clonotype. This chain joins TRBV5-1 and TRBJ1-1; the D is unclear. Germline V gene data show CDR1 as SGHRS and CDR2 as YFSETQ. V shed 0 bases and J shed 6 bases, with 15 bases lying between them. CDR3 length equals 15 residues. The DNA of the CDR3 is TGCGCCAGCAGCTTGGCCTGGGCGGCCCAGTCTGAAGCTTTCTTT. Its protein is CASSLAWAAQSEAFF.

This clonotype has ten or more counts. The J gene is TRBJ2-2, the V gene TRBV12-3 or TRBV12-4; D not certain. The germline V and J ends were trimmed by 4 bases and 0 bases, with 9 bases remaining between them. The CDR3 consists of 15 residues. The CDR3 region is CASSSLAANTGELFF. CDR3 bases: TGTGCCAGCAGTTCCCTTGCGGCGAACACCGGGGAGCTGTTTTTT.

This clonotype has a handful of counts. The gene calls are TRBV9 and TRBJ2-5, with 7 bases matching TRBD2. Unmatched junction bases numbered 9, after V lost 0 bases and J lost 4 bases. This CDR3 spans 16 amino acids. In germline, CDR1 is SGDLS, CDR2 YYNGEE. CDR3 nucleotide sequence: TGTGCCAGCAGCGTAGCTTCGACGGGAGGAGGAGAGACCCAGTACTTC. Residues: CASSVASTGGGETQYF.

The V gene is TRBV30, the J gene TRBJ2-7; a possible D gene is TRBD1 (6 bases). The CDR3 runs to 13 residues. Trimming took 4 bases from V and 2 from J, leaving 12 bases between them. In germline, CDR1 is GTSNPN, CDR2 SVGIG (reference sequence). CDR3 bases: TGTGCCTGGACCATACAGGGAACCTACGAGCAGTACTTC. Protein: CAWTIQGTYEQYF. The entire variable domain, with the rest obtained from reference TRBV30 and TRBJ2-7, is as follows: SQTIHQWPATLVQPVGSPLSLECTVEGTSNPNLYWYRQAAGRGLQLLFYSVGIGQISSEVPQNLSASRPQDRQFILSSKKLLLSDSGFYLCAWTIQGTYEQYFGPGTRLTVT.

The chain is built from TRBV5-1 and TRBJ2-5; 8 bases match TRBD1. CDR1 SGHRS and CDR2 YFSETQ come from the germline V gene. V dropped 3 bases and J dropped 2; count of bases not matched to a gene: 3. CDR3 length equals 14 residues. The CDR3 spells CASSSHRGQETQYF. The CDR3 region has the DNA TGCGCCAGCAGCTCCCACAGGGGGCAAGAGACCCAGTACTTC.